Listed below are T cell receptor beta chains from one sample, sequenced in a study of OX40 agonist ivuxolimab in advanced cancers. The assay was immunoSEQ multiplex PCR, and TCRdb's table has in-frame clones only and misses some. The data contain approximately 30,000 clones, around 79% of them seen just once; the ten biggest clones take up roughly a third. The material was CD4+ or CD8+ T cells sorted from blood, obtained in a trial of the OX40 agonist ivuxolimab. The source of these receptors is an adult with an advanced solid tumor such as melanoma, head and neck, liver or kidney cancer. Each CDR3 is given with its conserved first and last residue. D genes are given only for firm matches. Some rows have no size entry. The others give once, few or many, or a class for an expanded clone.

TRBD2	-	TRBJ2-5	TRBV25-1	TGTGCCAGCAGCCCGCCGGGTAGCGGGGGGGGGTGGACCCAGTACTTC	CASSPPGSGGGWTQYF
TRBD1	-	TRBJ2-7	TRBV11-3	TGTGCCAGCAGCACTACAGGACAGGGGGCGGCTTACGAGCAGTACTTC	CASSTTGQGAAYEQYF
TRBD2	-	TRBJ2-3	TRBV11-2	TGTGCCAGCAGATCCACTAGCGGGAGGGACACTAGCACAGATACGCAGTATTTT	CASRSTSGRDTSTDTQYF
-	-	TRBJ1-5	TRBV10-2	TGCGCCAGCAGTGAGATCAACAATCAGCCCCAGCATTTT	CASSEINNQPQHF
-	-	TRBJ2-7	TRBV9	TGTGCCAGCAGCGGGGGATCGGACTACGAGCAGTACTTC	CASSGGSDYEQYF
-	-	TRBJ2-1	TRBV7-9	TGTGCCAGCAGCTCGGGGATAGGTGAGCAGTTCTTC	CASSSGIGEQFF
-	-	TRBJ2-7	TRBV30	TGTGCCTGGAGTTTAGGGGTTTACCCCTACGAGCAGTACTTC	CAWSLGVYPYEQYF
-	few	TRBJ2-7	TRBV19	TGTGCCAGTAGTATGTCGGGGTACGAGCAGTACTTC	CASSMSGYEQYF
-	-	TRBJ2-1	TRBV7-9	TGTGCCAGCAGTCCGGGCTCGAACGGGGCATACAATGAGCAGTTCTTC	CASSPGSNGAYNEQFF
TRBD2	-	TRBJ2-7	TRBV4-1	TGCGCCAGCAGCCATGGACTAGCGGGGGGGCTGAACGAGCAGTACTTC	CASSHGLAGGLNEQYF
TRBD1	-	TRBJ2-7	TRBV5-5	TGTGCCAGCAGCTTGGGACAGGGGACATGGAGCTCCTACGAGCAGTACTTC	CASSLGQGTWSSYEQYF
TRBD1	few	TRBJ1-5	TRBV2	TGTGCCAGCGGGACAGGGGATCAGCCCCAGCATTTT	CASGTGDQPQHF
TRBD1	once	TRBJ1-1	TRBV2	TGTGCCAGCAAATCTCCGGACAGGGGGCTTGGCACTGAAGCTTTCTTT	CASKSPDRGLGTEAFF
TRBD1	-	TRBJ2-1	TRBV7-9	TGTGCCAGCAGCCTCGGAGGACAGGGTAAATTCTTC	CASSLGGQGKFF
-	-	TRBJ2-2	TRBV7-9	TGTGCCAGCAGAATCACCGGGGAGCTGTTTTTT	CASRITGELFF
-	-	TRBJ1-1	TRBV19	TGTGCCAGTAGTATAGATTATTCCTGGTCAGGAGCTTTCTTT	CASSIDYSWSGAFF
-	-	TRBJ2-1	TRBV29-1	TGCAGCGTTGAAAGGTTCTACAATGAGCAGTTCTTC	CSVERFYNEQFF
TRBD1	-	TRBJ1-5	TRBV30	TGTGCCTGGAGGGGCGGACAGGGAGGAAGTCAGCCCCAGCATTTT	CAWRGGQGGSQPQHF
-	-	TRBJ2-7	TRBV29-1	TGCAGCGTTGAACCCTCCAGCGAGTCCTACGAGCAGTACTTC	CSVEPSSESYEQYF
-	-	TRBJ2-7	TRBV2	TGTGCCAGCAGGGATACAGCTACCTCCCCGCAGTACTTC	CASRDTATSPQYF
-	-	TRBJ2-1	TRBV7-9	TGTGCCAGCAGCTTAGATCCAGCCAATGAGCAGTTCTTC	CASSLDPANEQFF
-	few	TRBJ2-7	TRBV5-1	TGCGCCAGCAGCTTGGCCTGGGGGACCTACGAGCAGTACTTC	CASSLAWGTYEQYF
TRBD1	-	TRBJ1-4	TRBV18	TGTGCCAGCTCACCCGGGACAGGTGGTGAAAAACTGTTTTTT	CASSPGTGGEKLFF
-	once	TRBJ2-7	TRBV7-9	TGTGCCAGCAGCTTAGGCGCAGGGGTTGAGCAGTACTTC	CASSLGAGVEQYF
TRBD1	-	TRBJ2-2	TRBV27	TGTGCCAGCAGTACTAATGGGGCCTTGGACAGGGGGCTGAGTACCGGGGAGCTGTTTTTT	CASSTNGALDRGLSTGELFF
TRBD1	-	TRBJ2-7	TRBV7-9	TGTGCCAGCAGTGCAACAGGGGGCTTCTACGAGCAGTACTTC	CASSATGGFYEQYF
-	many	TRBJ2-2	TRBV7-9	TGTGCCAGCAGCTTATTTGGCAGGAACGCCGGGGAGCTGTTTTTT	CASSLFGRNAGELFF
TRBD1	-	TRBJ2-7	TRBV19	TGTGCCAGTAGTATAGCCGGGACAGCCTTCTCCTACGAGCAGTACTTC	CASSIAGTAFSYEQYF
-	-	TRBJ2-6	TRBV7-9	TGTGCCAGCAGCAGCAAAGTGGGTCGTGGGGCCAACGTCCTGACTTTC	CASSSKVGRGANVLTF
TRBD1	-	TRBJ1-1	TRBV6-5	TGTGCCAGCAGTCCGGGACAGTATGAAGCTTTCTTT	CASSPGQYEAFF
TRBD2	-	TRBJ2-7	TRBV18	TGTGCCAGCTCAGCGGGACTAGCGGGGGCCCTGTCCTACGAGCAGTACTTC	CASSAGLAGALSYEQYF
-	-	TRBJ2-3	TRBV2	TGTGCCAGCGCCCCCCCCGGGCGCACAGATACGCAGTATTTT	CASAPPGRTDTQYF
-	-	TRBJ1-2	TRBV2	TGTGCCAGCAGCGTAGACCTGGTGGGGGAGAACTATGGCTACACCTTC	CASSVDLVGENYGYTF
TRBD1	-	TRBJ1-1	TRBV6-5	TGTGCCAGCAGACAGGGGGCCGGCACTGAAGCTTTCTTT	CASRQGAGTEAFF
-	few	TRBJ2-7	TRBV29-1	TGCAGCGTTGACGGGGGCGGGAGAGGTTACGAGCAGTACTTC	CSVDGGGRGYEQYF
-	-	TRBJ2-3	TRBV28	TGTGCCAGCAGTGATACTAGCACAGATACGCAGTATTTT	CASSDTSTDTQYF
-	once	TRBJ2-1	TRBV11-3	TGTGCCAGCAGCTTGGGACTGGCCAATGAGCAGTTCTTC	CASSLGLANEQFF
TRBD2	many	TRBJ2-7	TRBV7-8	TGTGCCAGCAGCTTAGGTATTAGCGGGATCTTGGACGAGCAGTACTTC	CASSLGISGILDEQYF
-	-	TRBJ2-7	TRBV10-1	TGCGCCAGCAGTGCAGGGGTTTCCGACGAGCAGTACTTC	CASSAGVSDEQYF
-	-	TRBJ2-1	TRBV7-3	TGTGCCAGCAGCTTTACCCCAGGGGTCAATGAGCAGTTCTTC	CASSFTPGVNEQFF
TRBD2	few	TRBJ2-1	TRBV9	TGTGCCAGCAGCGTAGGTAGCGGGAGGGGTAATGAGCAGTTCTTC	CASSVGSGRGNEQFF
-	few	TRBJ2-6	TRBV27	TGTGCCAGCAGGATAGGGGGGGCTGGGGCCAACGTCCTGACTTTC	CASRIGGAGANVLTF
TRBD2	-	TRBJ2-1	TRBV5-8	TGTGCCAGCAGCTGGGGGGAGGGAGAAAGGGACAATGAGCAGTTCTTC	CASSWGEGERDNEQFF
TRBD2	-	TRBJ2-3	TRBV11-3	TGTGCCAGCAGCCAAAGAGCTAGCGGGGTTAGCACAGATACGCAGTATTTT	CASSQRASGVSTDTQYF
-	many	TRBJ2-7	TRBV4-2	TGTGCCAGCAGGATTCTCGACGGACGGGTTTCCTACGAGCAGTACTTC	CASRILDGRVSYEQYF
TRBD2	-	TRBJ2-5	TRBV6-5	TGTGCCAGCAGTTACGGCGGGGGATACCAAGAGACCCAGTACTTC	CASSYGGGYQETQYF
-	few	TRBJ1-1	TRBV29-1	TGCAGCGCCGGCTACACTGAAGCTTTCTTT	CSAGYTEAFF
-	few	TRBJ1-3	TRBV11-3	TGTGCCAGCAGCTTAGTCGGCACATACTCTGGAAACACCATATATTTT	CASSLVGTYSGNTIYF
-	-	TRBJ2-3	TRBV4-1	TGCGCCAGCAGCCCTGGGGGCACAGATACGCAGTATTTT	CASSPGGTDTQYF
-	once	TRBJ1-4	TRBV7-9	TGTGCCAGCAGCTTAGGGGCACCGGGGTCGCTGTTTTTT	CASSLGAPGSLFF
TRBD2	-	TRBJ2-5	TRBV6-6	TGTGCCAGCAGACAAACTAGCGGGAGAATCCTTGAGACCCAGTACTTC	CASRQTSGRILETQYF
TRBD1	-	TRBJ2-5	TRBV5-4	TGTGCCAGCAGCTTGTCACAGGGGCAGGGAGAGACCCAGTACTTC	CASSLSQGQGETQYF
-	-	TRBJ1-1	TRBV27	TGTGCCAGCCAACAGGGGAACACTGAAGCTTTCTTT	CASQQGNTEAFF